Listed below are T cell receptor beta chains from one sample, sequenced in a study of T cells in Graves' hyperthyroidism and ophthalmopathy. TCRdb called the multiplex PCR reads again in MiXCR, with one record for every CDR3 protein. The sample has 300,000 to 450,000 distinct CDR3 sequences, more than 11% seen once. The sample comprised blood. The receptors here all came from a woman between 55 and 75 years old with Graves' hyperthyroidism. The CDR3 runs from the conserved cysteine through the conserved F or W. The order of the fields is V gene, J gene, D gene, clone size, CDR3 protein. The D gene is left open where the match is weak. Size tells how often a clone was seen (once, few, many) or the class of an expanded clone, and some rows leave it out.

TRBV10-1	TRBJ2-2	.	many	CASSGGTRGWTGELFF
TRBV12-3/TRBV12-4	TRBJ2-1	TRBD1	many	CASGVTSQGAGNEQFF
TRBV10-2	TRBJ2-3	.	many	CASRGVLAGTDTQYF
TRBV24-1	TRBJ2-1	TRBD2	many	CATTGTSGRGTYNEQFF
TRBV24-1	TRBJ2-3	.	many	CATSGKGPSTDTQYF
TRBV19	TRBJ2-1	.	.	CASSIGRASEGDEQFF
TRBV5-6	TRBJ1-1	.	.	CASSLAWGPRLGTEAFF
TRBV28	TRBJ1-1	.	many	CASGRDSAPMNTEAFF
TRBV9	TRBJ2-2	.	few	CASSHPTGELFF
TRBV10-3	TRBJ2-5	.	.	CAIRDPSKETQYF
TRBV11-2	TRBJ2-3	TRBD2	once	CASSNRTSETNTDTQYF
TRBV19	TRBJ1-2	TRBD1	few	CASSIGTGVPYGYTF
TRBV6-1	TRBJ2-2	.	.	CASSDPLGSWISTGELFF
TRBV6-1	TRBJ2-1	.	.	CASSEPDEQFF
TRBV29-1	TRBJ2-3	.	few	CSGAQGVTDTQYF
TRBV5-1	TRBJ1-1	.	many	CASSLPRGGGKAFF
TRBV11-2	TRBJ2-3	.	many	CASSLVGYQTDTQYF
TRBV12-5	TRBJ1-1	.	many	CASGLVEGMNTEAFF
TRBV5-1	TRBJ1-4	TRBD1	.	CASSLASGTGGMGEKLFF
TRBV10-2	TRBJ1-4	.	few	CASSEPNEKLFF
TRBV20-1	TRBJ1-3	TRBD1	few	CSAVQGGSSGNTIYF
TRBV30	TRBJ1-5	.	many	CAWSVRQGQPQHF
TRBV5-1	TRBJ1-1	.	many	CASSLFQVTEAFF
TRBV5-1	TRBJ2-3	.	many	CASSSAGTDTQYF
TRBV19	TRBJ2-1	.	few	CASTKSDASSYNEQFF
TRBV6-7	TRBJ1-5	.	.	CAGLQPQHF
TRBV6-1	TRBJ1-1	.	many	CASRFRRQNLNTEAFF
TRBV24-1	TRBJ2-2	.	many	CATSGQWAGELFF
TRBV3-1	TRBJ2-1	TRBD2	many	CASSRGGGSSYNEQFF
TRBV2	TRBJ2-7	TRBD1	many	CASSERTGWNEQYF
TRBV15	TRBJ1-2	.	few	CATSRDTGGHYGYTF
TRBV18	TRBJ2-7	.	many	CASSPLGIMYEQYF
TRBV11-2	TRBJ2-3	.	.	CASSSLTADTQYF
TRBV6-1	TRBJ2-7	TRBD1	many	CASRWDRETTYEQYF
TRBV3-1	TRBJ1-1	TRBD1	few	CASSQVGGLGTEAFF
TRBV12-3/TRBV12-4	TRBJ1-1	.	many	CASSPHSGGTEAFF
TRBV27	.	TRBD2	once	CASSLRGPSGRTETQFF
TRBV7-2	TRBJ2-3	.	many	CASSLVRVGAHTDTQYF
TRBV28	TRBJ1-5	TRBD1	.	CASMPWDRTGSNQPQHF
TRBV27	TRBJ2-2	.	.	CATGAGGWTGELFF
TRBV18	TRBJ2-5	TRBD1	.	CASLTGGTGEETQYF
TRBV6-1	TRBJ1-5	.	many	CASSDHSNQPQHF
TRBV29-1	TRBJ2-6	.	.	CSVDPSGANVLTF